The entry below gives a single T cell receptor beta chain sequence along with its context. Method: immunoSEQ multiplex PCR; TCRdb's copy keeps in-frame clones and lacks some. The data show 79,000 or so clones, approximately 90% seen once. This record comes from a study of T cell changes during pregnancy in multiple sclerosis. Germline V lookup: CDR1 SGHTS, CDR2 YDEGEE. This CDR3 has 15 residues. Trimming cost V 2 bases and J 6 bases; bases outside gene matches: 5. The sequence came from a female donor in good health, enrolled as a control in a pregnancy study. The source material was peripheral blood, sampled in the first trimester of pregnancy. The chain links TRBV5-8 to TRBJ2-2, with TRBD2 matching 9 bases. CDR3 loop: CASSLSAGGPGELFF. CDR3 nucleotide sequence: TGTGCCAGCAGCTTAAGCGCGGGGGGGCCCGGGGAGCTGTTTTTT.